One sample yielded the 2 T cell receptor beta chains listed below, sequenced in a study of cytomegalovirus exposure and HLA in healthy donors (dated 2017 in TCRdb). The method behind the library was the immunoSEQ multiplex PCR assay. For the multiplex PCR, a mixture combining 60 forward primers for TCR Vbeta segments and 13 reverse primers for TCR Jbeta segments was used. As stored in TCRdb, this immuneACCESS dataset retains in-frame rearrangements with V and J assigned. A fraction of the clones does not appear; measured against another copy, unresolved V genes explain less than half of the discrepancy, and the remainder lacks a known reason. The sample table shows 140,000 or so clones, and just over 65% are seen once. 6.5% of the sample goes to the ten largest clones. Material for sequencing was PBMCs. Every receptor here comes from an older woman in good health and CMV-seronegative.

CDR3 DNA: TGTGCCAGCAGTTTCGTCCCGGGACAGACCTACGAGCAGTACTTC. Translating it yields CASSFVPGQTYEQYF. The chain joins TRBV28 to TRBJ2-7; TRBD1 matches at 7 bases. CDR3 length equals 15 residues. V shed 3 bases, J shed 2 bases, and the junction held 7 bases outside the gene matches. CDR1 is MDHEN, CDR2 SYDVKM, per germline.

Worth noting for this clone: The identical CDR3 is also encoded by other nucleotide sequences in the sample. CDR3 nucleotide sequence: TGTGCCAGCCGTCCCTTAGCGGGAGATATGGAGACCCAGTACTTC. It codes for CASRPLAGDMETQYF. The chain couples TRBV27 to TRBJ2-5; TRBD2 aligns across 9 bases. J was trimmed by 5 bases and V by 8 bases; bases with no gene match: 12. Germline lookup yields CDR1 MNHEY and CDR2 SMNVEV (reference sequence). The CDR3 runs 15 residues.